The next 20 T cell receptor beta chains were all read from a single sample in a study of cytomegalovirus exposure and HLA in healthy donors. With 60 Vbeta and 13 Jbeta primers, the PCR was carried out. Profiled with immunoSEQ multiplex PCR; TCRdb holds only in-frame clones, not every one. The sample holds about 130,000 clones, 65% to 85% seen once. Sequencing used PBMCs. The origin of the receptors is a man between 50 and 59 years old in good health and CMV-seronegative.

The chain uses TRBV9 and TRBJ2-1, with 8 positions matching TRBD2. V shed 0 bases and J 4 bases; nucleotides not matched to a gene: 3. The germline V gene encodes CDR1 SGDLS and CDR2 YYNGEE. The CDR3 length is 15 residues. The DNA of the CDR3 is TGTGCCAGCAGCGTAGTCAGCGGGGGTTACAATGAGCAGTTCTTC. Translated: CASSVVSGGYNEQFF.

The sample holds one count of this clone. This rearrangement joins TRBV7-6 to TRBJ1-1; no reliable D call. The V gene's germline CDR1 is SGHVS and CDR2 FNYEAQ. Trimming left V 5 bases short and J 10 bases short, with 17 bases between. The CDR3 runs to 13 residues. The CDR3 sequence is CASSPRERPGAFF. The CDR3 DNA is TGTGCCAGCAGCCCCCGGGAGCGTCCGGGAGCTTTCTTT. The full variable domain, rest sourced from reference TRBV7-6 and TRBJ1-1, is GAGVSQSPRYKVTKRGQDVALRCDPISGHVSLYWYRQALGQGPEFLTYFNYEAQQDKSGLPNDRFSAERPEGSISTLTIQRTEQRDSAMYRCASSPRERPGAFFGQGTRLTVV.

The rearrangement links TRBV7-2 to TRBJ2-7; 8 bases map to TRBD2. The CDR3 covers 15 residues. The J segment lost 9 bases and the V segment lost 5 bases, leaving 15 bases of the junction unmatched. Germline assignment: CDR1 SGHTA and CDR2 FQGNSA. Here the CDR3 DNA reads TGTGCCAGCAGCGCGGGACTAGTGAGAGGTGTTGCGCAGTACTTC. Protein sequence: CASSAGLVRGVAQYF.

The rearrangement links TRBV7-6 to TRBJ2-3; 8 bases match TRBD1. Trimming removed 5 bases from V and 0 bases from J; junction bases left unmatched: 7. Germline lookup yields CDR1 SGHVS and CDR2 FNYEAQ. This CDR3 contains 16 residues. The CDR3 region has the DNA TGTGCCAGCAGCACCCGACAGGGGATGAGCACAGATACGCAGTATTTT. Amino acids: CASSTRQGMSTDTQYF.

This clone showed up just a few times. The J gene is TRBJ1-4, the V gene TRBV6-5; TRBD1 might be the D (6 bases). This CDR3 has 15 residues. V dropped 0 bases and J dropped 6 bases, with 11 bases sitting between them. CDR1 is MNHEY, CDR2 SVGAGI, per germline. The CDR3 region has the DNA TGTGCCAGCAGTTACTCAACAGGGAGTGATGAAAAACTGTTTTTT. This gives the protein CASSYSTGSDEKLFF.

The rearrangement joins TRBV5-1 to TRBJ2-7, with TRBD2 matching over 8 bases. This CDR3 spans 11 amino acids. The germline CDR1 and CDR2 sequences are SGHRS and YFSETQ. Trimming removed 4 bases from V and 6 bases from J; junction bases left unmatched: 0. CDR3 protein: CASSRGGEQYF. The CDR3 DNA reads as TGCGCCAGCAGCCGGGGGGGCGAGCAGTACTTC.

The chain recombines TRBV2 with TRBJ2-7; 9 nucleotides line up with TRBD2. The CDR3 is made up of 15 amino acids. In germline, CDR1 is SNHLY, CDR2 FYNNEI. V lost 4 bases to trimming and J lost 3 bases; unmatched junction nucleotides: 7. The CDR3: CASSGSTSGGYEQYF. The CDR3 DNA reads as TGTGCCAGCAGTGGATCGACTAGCGGTGGCTACGAGCAGTACTTC.

This clone was detected a few times. V is TRBV7-9 and J is TRBJ2-1; TRBD1 matches 7 bases. The germline gives CDR1 SEHNR, CDR2 FQNEAQ (reference sequence). This CDR3 has 14 residues. The V and J ends lost 5 bases and 8 bases, in that order; junction bases with no gene match: 9. The chain's CDR3 is CASSVDRVLDEQFF. The CDR3 nucleotides are TGTGCCAGCAGCGTAGACAGGGTTTTAGATGAGCAGTTCTTC.

The table lists this clone with a count of one. The V call is TRBV5-1, the J call TRBJ2-1; perhaps TRBD2 as D (6 bases). The CDR3 spans 17 residues. The V end lost 4 bases, the J end lost 1 base, and 18 bases lay between the germline ends. Germline V gives CDR1 SGHRS, CDR2 YFSETQ. In nucleotides, the CDR3 is TGCGCCAGCAGCCCCTATGGGACTGAACGATCCTACAATGAGCAGTTCTTC. This encodes CASSPYGTERSYNEQFF.

This clone has a handful of counts. This sequence joins TRBV5-1 and TRBJ1-2; 9 positions match TRBD1. Germline V gives CDR1 SGHRS, CDR2 YFSETQ. Trimming cost V 2 bases and J 7 bases; bases outside gene matches: 18. There are 18 residues in the CDR3. The CDR3 protein is CASSFDRTGATAMSGYTF. In DNA, the CDR3 is TGCGCCAGCAGCTTCGACAGGACAGGGGCCACCGCCATGAGTGGCTACACCTTC.

The rearrangement uses TRBV5-1 and TRBJ1-4, with a possible D match to TRBD1 (6 bases). Germline V gives CDR1 SGHRS, CDR2 YFSETQ. The CDR3 has 15 amino acids. The ends were cut back, 4 bases at V and 10 bases at J, with 20 bases in the middle. The CDR3 DNA reads TGCGCCAGCAGCGAGGCGACAGGATCGTTGGGAAAACTGTTTTTT. Protein product: CASSEATGSLGKLFF.

With respect to this clone: Other DNA sequences in the sample encode the same CDR3. V and J are TRBV19 and TRBJ1-1; D is perhaps TRBD1 (5 bases). Trimming left V 3 bases short and J 1 base short, with 9 bases between. The CDR3 runs 14 residues. Looked up from germline, CDR1 is LNHDA and CDR2 is SQIVND (reference sequence). CDR3 coding DNA: TGTGCCAGTAGTATCCAGGGCACGAACACTGAAGCTTTCTTT. This encodes CASSIQGTNTEAFF.

The rearrangement uses TRBV7-9 and TRBJ2-5; D gene unclear. Germline CDR1 is SEHNR and CDR2 is FQNEAQ (reference sequence). The CDR3 spans 12 residues. V shed 6 bases and J shed 2 bases, with 7 bases lying between them. This chain's CDR3 is CASRLDQETQYF. The CDR3 DNA reads TGTGCCAGCAGACTTGATCAAGAGACCCAGTACTTC.

This clone was recorded only once. The rearrangement joins TRBV19 to TRBJ1-4; 7 bases align to TRBD1. V trimming: 4 bases; J trimming: 8 bases; junction bases outside the gene matches: 10. Germline assignment: CDR1 LNHDA and CDR2 SQIVND (reference sequence). This CDR3 spans 15 amino acids. This CDR3 reads CASSTQGGNVEKLFF. The CDR3 bases are TGTGCCAGTAGTACTCAGGGGGGTAACGTGGAAAAACTGTTTTTT.

This clone occurred a few times. The genes are TRBV4-2 and TRBJ2-2; 7 nucleotides agree with TRBD2. The CDR3 length is 18 residues. V lost 0 bases to trimming and J lost 0 bases; unmatched junction nucleotides: 7. CDR1 and CDR2 (germline): LGHNA, YNFKEQ. The CDR3 is CASSQEAAGRSNTGELFF. DNA for the CDR3: TGTGCCAGCAGCCAAGAGGCAGCGGGAAGATCGAACACCGGGGAGCTGTTTTTT.

Only one count was recorded for this clone. V gene TRBV2 combines with J gene TRBJ2-2; D call uncertain. In germline, CDR1 is SNHLY, CDR2 FYNNEI. Trimming stripped 4 bases from V and 0 bases from J, with 9 bases between. CDR3 size: 15 residues. CDR3 in amino acids: CASSGAHTNTGELFF. The CDR3 nucleotides are TGTGCCAGCAGTGGAGCCCACACGAACACCGGGGAGCTGTTTTTT.

The chain uses TRBV5-4 and TRBJ2-7; 7 bases match TRBD1. The germline V gene encodes CDR1 SGHNT and CDR2 YYREEE (reference sequence). The CDR3 contains 13 residues. V gave up 0 bases and J gave up 7 bases; unmatched junction bases: 4. The CDR3 coding sequence is TGTGCCAGCAGCTTGGCCTCCAGGGGGGAGCAGTACTTC. Its translation: CASSLASRGEQYF.

The chain combines TRBV7-3 with TRBJ2-5; D is possibly TRBD1 (5 bases). Germline V lookup: CDR1 SGHTA, CDR2 FQGTGA. V was shortened by 8 bases and J by 3 bases, with 13 bases between the two germline ends. The CDR3 loop spans 13 amino acids. CDR3 amino acids: CASAISGKETQYF. Here the CDR3 DNA reads TGTGCCAGCGCGATATCAGGGAAAGAGACCCAGTACTTC.

This clone was seen only once. The chain recombines TRBV7-2 with TRBJ2-3; D might be TRBD2 (6 bases). Germline values: CDR1 SGHTA, CDR2 FQGNSA. Between the trimmed V and J ends, which lost 2 bases and 2 bases, there was a span of 11 bases. There are 15 residues in the CDR3. CDR3 in DNA: TGTGCCAGCAGCTTATTTAGCGGAGTCACAGATACGCAGTATTTT. Translating gives CASSLFSGVTDTQYF.

The V and J genes are TRBV6-6 and TRBJ2-3; TRBD2 matches at 10 bases. J gave up 3 bases and V 5 bases, and 5 bases lay outside the gene matches. The CDR3 consists of 15 residues. Looked up from germline, CDR1 is MNHNY and CDR2 is SVGAGI (reference sequence). CDR3 in amino acids: CASSPSGRRTDTQYF. As DNA, the CDR3 is TGTGCCAGCAGTCCTAGCGGGAGAAGGACAGATACGCAGTATTTT.